These T cell receptor beta chains were read from a single sample in a study of graft-versus-host responses after intestinal transplantation. Sequenced by immunoSEQ multiplex PCR; TCRdb stores in-frame clones only, minus some. The sample contains roughly 15,000 clones, roughly a third of which appear only once. The sequencing used alloreactive CD4+ T cells from a mixed lymphocyte reaction culture, collected before intestinal transplant. These receptors all come from a human patient who received an intestinal transplant. Both conserved end residues are part of each CDR3. D genes are given only for firm matches. A row's size may be missing; if present it is once, few, many or a size class.

cdr3_length,v_call,clone_size,j_call,d_call,cdr3_nt,cdr3_aa
14,TRBV7-9,.,TRBJ2-1,TRBD2,TGTGCCAGCAACCAAGCGGGAGGCTACAATGAGCAGTTCTTC,CASNQAGGYNEQFF
14,TRBV5-1,.,TRBJ1-6,TRBD1,TGCGCCAGCAGCTTGGGGCAGGGGGTATCACCCCTCCACTTT,CASSLGQGVSPLHF
14,TRBV2,medium-sized,TRBJ1-5,.,TGTGCCAGCGGGCTCAGGGTTTCCAATCAGCCCCAGCATTTT,CASGLRVSNQPQHF
13,TRBV2,few,TRBJ2-1,.,TGTGCCAGCAATAGGGGGAGGGGCAATGAGCAGTTCTTC,CASNRGRGNEQFF
15,TRBV7-6,few,TRBJ2-2,TRBD2,TGTGCCAGCAGCCAACCGGGACTAGGCACCGGGGAGCTGTTTTTT,CASSQPGLGTGELFF
13,TRBV18,.,TRBJ2-5,TRBD1,TGTGCCAGCTCACCAGGACAGGGGGAGACCCAGTACTTC,CASSPGQGETQYF
11,TRBV28,few,TRBJ2-7,.,TGTGCCAGCAGCCTACTCTACGAGCAGTACTTC,CASSLLYEQYF
16,TRBV5-1,once,TRBJ2-1,.,TGCGCCAGCAGCTTTAGAGGACGCCCTACCTACAATGAGCAGTTCTTC,CASSFRGRPTYNEQFF
16,TRBV5-1,.,TRBJ2-1,.,TGCGCCAGCAGCCGACACGGGGACCCTTCTCGGAATGAGCAGTTCTTC,CASSRHGDPSRNEQFF
16,TRBV27,.,TRBJ1-2,TRBD1,TGTGCCAGCAGAAGCCCGAGAGCACACAGGGGAGGTGGCTACACCTTC,CASRSPRAHRGGGYTF
15,TRBV5-1,.,TRBJ2-2,TRBD1,TGCGCCAGCAGCTGGACAGGGATCAACACCGGGGAGCTGTTTTTT,CASSWTGINTGELFF
15,TRBV18,.,TRBJ1-3,TRBD1,TGTGCCAGCTCACCGGACAGGAGCTCTGGAAACACCATATATTTT,CASSPDRSSGNTIYF
15,TRBV5-6,few,TRBJ1-6,TRBD1,TGTGCCAGCAGCTTCGGGACAGGGGATACCTCACCCCTCCACTTT,CASSFGTGDTSPLHF
12,TRBV7-2,medium-sized,TRBJ2-7,.,TGTGCCAGCACCACGACCCAATACGAGCAGTACTTC,CASTTTQYEQYF
14,TRBV19,.,TRBJ2-3,.,TGTGCCAGTAGTATAGTTTATAGCACAGATACGCAGTATTTT,CASSIVYSTDTQYF
15,TRBV6-5,.,TRBJ2-1,TRBD2,TGTGCCAGCAGTTCCGTAGCGGGAGGAGGGAATGAGCAGTTCTTC,CASSSVAGGGNEQFF
13,TRBV29-1,few,TRBJ1-1,.,TGCAGCGTTGCTCGGGTCAGTAACACTGAAGCTTTCTTT,CSVARVSNTEAFF
16,TRBV18,medium-sized,TRBJ1-1,TRBD1,TGTGCCAGCTCACCAATGCAGGGGGCTTCGAACACTGAAGCTTTCTTT,CASSPMQGASNTEAFF
14,TRBV9,few,TRBJ2-1,TRBD2,TGTGCCAGCGGGAGGACTAGCGCCTACAATGAGCAGTTCTTC,CASGRTSAYNEQFF
14,TRBV5-1,.,TRBJ2-2,.,TGCGCCAGCAGCGGAATACAAAGCACCGGGGAGCTGTTTTTT,CASSGIQSTGELFF
14,TRBV19,few,TRBJ2-5,TRBD2,TGTGCCACTCCTGGGGGAGGGCGGGCAGAGACCCAGTACTTC,CATPGGGRAETQYF
15,TRBV7-2,few,TRBJ2-2,.,TGTGCCAGCAGCCTAGGACTGACGAACACCGGGGAGCTGTTTTTT,CASSLGLTNTGELFF